The clone carrying this T cell receptor beta chain was seen repeatedly, ten times or more. Antigen unknown. These data belong to a study of T cell repertoires in cytomegalovirus infection. Overall study context: Matching HLA type and CMV infection were both indicated by public TCR beta signatures.

The ends were cut back, 4 bases at V and 5 bases at J, with 18 bases in the middle. The CDR3 covers 15 residues. Germline V gives CDR1 SGHTA, CDR2 FQGNSA. The study's findings and limits: In two of eight donors, the top clonotype was HLA-C-restricted CMV-specific.

TCRdb analysed the reads with MiXCR anew, one entry per CDR3 protein. This table holds 450,000 to 600,000 distinct CDR3 sequences, roughly 46% found once. The clonotype comes from a human donor in good health (CMV status not recorded). Some clones in this sample may be carry-over from other donors' samples. This chain uses TRBV7-2 with TRBJ2-7, with D perhaps matching TRBD2 (6 bases). Specimen: cultured PBMCs, collected from culture after CMV antigen stimulation. The CDR3 DNA follows: TGTGCCAGCAGCTCGTGGCTCGGGGGAATCGACGAGCAGTACTTC. It translates to CASSSWLGGIDEQYF.